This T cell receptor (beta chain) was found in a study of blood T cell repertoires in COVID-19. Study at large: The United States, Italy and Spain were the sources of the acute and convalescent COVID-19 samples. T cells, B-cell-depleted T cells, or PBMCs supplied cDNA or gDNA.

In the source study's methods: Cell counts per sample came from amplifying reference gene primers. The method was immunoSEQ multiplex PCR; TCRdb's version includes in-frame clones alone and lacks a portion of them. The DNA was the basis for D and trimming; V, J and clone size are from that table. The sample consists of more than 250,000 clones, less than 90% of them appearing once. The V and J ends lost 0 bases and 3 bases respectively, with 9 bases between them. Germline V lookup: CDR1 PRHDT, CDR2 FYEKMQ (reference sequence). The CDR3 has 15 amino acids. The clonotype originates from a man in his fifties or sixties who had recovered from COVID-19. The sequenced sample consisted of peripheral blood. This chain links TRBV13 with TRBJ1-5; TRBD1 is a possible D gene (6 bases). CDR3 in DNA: TGTGCCAGCAGCTTAGGACAGGGCAACAATCAGCCCCAGCATTTT. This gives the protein CASSLGQGNNQPQHF. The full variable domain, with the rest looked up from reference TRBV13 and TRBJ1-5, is AAGVIQSPRHLIKEKRETATLKCYPIPRHDTVYWYQQGPGQDPQFLISFYEKMQSDKGSIPDRFSAQQFSDYHSELNMSSLELGDSALYFCASSLGQGNNQPQHFGDGTRLSIL.